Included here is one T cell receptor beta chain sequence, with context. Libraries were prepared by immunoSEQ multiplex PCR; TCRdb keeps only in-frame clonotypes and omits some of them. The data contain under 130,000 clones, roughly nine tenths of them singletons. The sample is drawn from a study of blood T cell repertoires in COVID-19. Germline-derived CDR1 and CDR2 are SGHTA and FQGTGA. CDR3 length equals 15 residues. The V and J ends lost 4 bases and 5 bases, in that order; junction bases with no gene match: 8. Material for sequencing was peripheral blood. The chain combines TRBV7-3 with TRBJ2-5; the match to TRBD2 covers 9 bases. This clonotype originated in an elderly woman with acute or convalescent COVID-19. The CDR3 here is CASSYTGLAGETQYF. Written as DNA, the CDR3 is TGTGCCAGCAGCTACACGGGACTAGCAGGGGAGACCCAGTACTTC.